This is a list of T cell receptor beta chains from one sample in a study of shared clonotypes between healthy human individuals. Profiled with immunoSEQ multiplex PCR; TCRdb holds only in-frame clones, not every one. Found here are under 600,000 clones, roughly 95% of them singletons; the top ten hold under 0.065%. Sequencing was done on a sample of naive CD4+ T cells sorted from blood. These receptors all stem from a woman aged 30 to 39 in good health. The conserved cysteine and the conserved F or W are not part of the CDR3 here. D genes are given only for firm matches. Size is omitted from some rows. Given values are once, few, many or a class for expanded clones.

abundance: .
v_gene: TRBV5-1
j_gene: TRBJ1-5
d_gene: .
CDR3aa: ASSAGDGSNQPQH

abundance: .
v_gene: TRBV28
j_gene: TRBJ1-2
d_gene: .
CDR3aa: ASTRSVNYGYT

abundance: .
v_gene: TRBV5-1
j_gene: TRBJ2-5
d_gene: .
CDR3aa: ASSLALLGQQETQY

abundance: once
v_gene: TRBV7-8
j_gene: TRBJ2-1
d_gene: .
CDR3aa: ASSLEGDPPLEQF

abundance: .
v_gene: TRBV5-8
j_gene: .
d_gene: .
CDR3aa: ASSSQDSLSYEQY

abundance: .
v_gene: TRBV10-3
j_gene: TRBJ1-2
d_gene: .
CDR3aa: AITEPGTSYGYT

abundance: .
v_gene: TRBV15
j_gene: TRBJ1-5
d_gene: .
CDR3aa: ATSRVDGSNQPQH

abundance: .
v_gene: TRBV5-1
j_gene: .
d_gene: TRBD1
CDR3aa: ASYRSQGDEQY

abundance: .
v_gene: TRBV18
j_gene: TRBJ2-7
d_gene: TRBD1
CDR3aa: ASRENRGNEQY

abundance: .
v_gene: TRBV20-1
j_gene: TRBJ1-4
d_gene: .
CDR3aa: SASTNEKLF

abundance: once
v_gene: TRBV6-4
j_gene: TRBJ1-3
d_gene: .
CDR3aa: ASSDSGSSGNTIY

abundance: .
v_gene: TRBV4-1
j_gene: TRBJ2-7
d_gene: TRBD1
CDR3aa: ASSAGTGWYEQY

abundance: .
v_gene: TRBV5-8
j_gene: TRBJ1-4
d_gene: .
CDR3aa: ASSYIVGPNEKLF

abundance: .
v_gene: TRBV27
j_gene: TRBJ2-2
d_gene: .
CDR3aa: ASSLRGRIINTGELF

abundance: .
v_gene: TRBV7-2
j_gene: TRBJ2-2
d_gene: TRBD2
CDR3aa: ASSLSLLAGSNTGELF

abundance: once
v_gene: TRBV28
j_gene: .
d_gene: .
CDR3aa: ASSPHRSSYEQY

abundance: .
v_gene: TRBV11-2
j_gene: TRBJ2-3
d_gene: TRBD1
CDR3aa: ASSRLRGRRDTQY

abundance: .
v_gene: TRBV7-9
j_gene: TRBJ1-3
d_gene: .
CDR3aa: ASSSPGFPGNTIY

abundance: .
v_gene: TRBV29-1
j_gene: TRBJ1-2
d_gene: .
CDR3aa: SVSPYWQESHYGYT

abundance: .
v_gene: TRBV6-4
j_gene: TRBJ2-3
d_gene: TRBD1
CDR3aa: ASSGGTGDTQY

abundance: .
v_gene: TRBV27
j_gene: TRBJ2-3
d_gene: .
CDR3aa: ASRPRGTSRDTQY

abundance: .
v_gene: TRBV6-1
j_gene: TRBJ2-2
d_gene: .
CDR3aa: ASSGQTGAGELF

abundance: .
v_gene: TRBV9
j_gene: TRBJ2-1
d_gene: TRBD2
CDR3aa: ASSLTTSGVGEQF

abundance: .
v_gene: TRBV28
j_gene: TRBJ1-2
d_gene: .
CDR3aa: ASSPFVDDIGWGYT

abundance: once
v_gene: TRBV6-5
j_gene: TRBJ2-2
d_gene: .
CDR3aa: ASSYRGSRTGELF

abundance: .
v_gene: TRBV6-1
j_gene: TRBJ1-5
d_gene: TRBD1
CDR3aa: ASRGTGFQPQH

abundance: .
v_gene: TRBV5-8
j_gene: TRBJ2-5
d_gene: .
CDR3aa: ASTNGMGRRQETQY

abundance: .
v_gene: TRBV30
j_gene: TRBJ2-7
d_gene: .
CDR3aa: AWSTGNKNYEQY

abundance: .
v_gene: TRBV7-9
j_gene: TRBJ2-5
d_gene: .
CDR3aa: ASSLSGYQETQY

abundance: once
v_gene: TRBV28
j_gene: TRBJ2-7
d_gene: TRBD1
CDR3aa: ASSTPSTGAHEQY

abundance: .
v_gene: TRBV7-2
j_gene: TRBJ2-7
d_gene: .
CDR3aa: ASSVRAVTTYEQY

abundance: .
v_gene: TRBV28
j_gene: TRBJ2-5
d_gene: .
CDR3aa: ASSTPASWGETQY

abundance: .
v_gene: TRBV27
j_gene: TRBJ1-2
d_gene: .
CDR3aa: ASSSTENYGYT

abundance: .
v_gene: TRBV4-2
j_gene: TRBJ2-7
d_gene: TRBD2
CDR3aa: ASSQGREGLYEQY

abundance: .
v_gene: TRBV19
j_gene: TRBJ1-3
d_gene: TRBD1
CDR3aa: ASSSRGQSSGNTIY

abundance: .
v_gene: TRBV11-2
j_gene: TRBJ2-1
d_gene: TRBD2
CDR3aa: ASSSGLWGGRVNEQF

abundance: .
v_gene: TRBV21-1
j_gene: TRBJ1-5
d_gene: .
CDR3aa: ASKIRGRRQPQH

abundance: .
v_gene: TRBV5-1
j_gene: TRBJ2-2
d_gene: .
CDR3aa: ASSSSGTRSGELF

abundance: .
v_gene: TRBV6-5
j_gene: TRBJ2-3
d_gene: .
CDR3aa: ASSYSSTSTDTQY

abundance: .
v_gene: TRBV4-1
j_gene: TRBJ2-2
d_gene: TRBD1
CDR3aa: ASSQLDRGRTGELF

abundance: .
v_gene: TRBV6-1
j_gene: TRBJ2-7
d_gene: TRBD1
CDR3aa: ASSPRTGTLQEQY

abundance: .
v_gene: TRBV5-1
j_gene: TRBJ2-1
d_gene: TRBD2
CDR3aa: ASSLVLAGGGNEQF

abundance: .
v_gene: TRBV18
j_gene: TRBJ1-4
d_gene: .
CDR3aa: ASSPNEGGSEKLF

abundance: .
v_gene: TRBV5-4
j_gene: TRBJ2-1
d_gene: .
CDR3aa: ASSLATGMGNEQF

abundance: .
v_gene: TRBV5-1
j_gene: TRBJ2-7
d_gene: TRBD1
CDR3aa: ASRGRGRGEQY

abundance: .
v_gene: TRBV5-1
j_gene: TRBJ2-1
d_gene: .
CDR3aa: ASSLGHKYYNEQF

abundance: .
v_gene: TRBV27
j_gene: TRBJ2-7
d_gene: .
CDR3aa: AYGVGAAIYEQY